This T cell receptor (beta chain) is from a study of naive and memory T cell subsets. The SP2 primer and nested alpha and beta constant region primers amplified ligated cDNA in four rounds. TCRdb fed the UMI-ligation and nested PCR reads into MiXCR, producing one record per CDR3 protein. The sample lists fewer than 35,000 distinct CDR3 sequences; approximately 6.7% were seen once. This sample's treatment: skin biopsy from PPD injection site in Mantoux-positive individual. An oligonucleotide containing a UMI was ligated to the 3' end of TCR cDNA. Germline CDR1 is KGHSH and CDR2 is LQKENI. The ends were cut back, 2 bases at V and 13 bases at J, with 17 bases in the middle. The CDR3 is 13 residues long.

J is TRBJ1-2 and V is TRBV18; weak D call: TRBD1 (6 bases). The specimen comprised skin, sampled from a tuberculin skin test site. The sequence was collected from an adult in good health. The CDR3 reads CASSPEGGHHLTF. CDR3 DNA: TGTGCCAGCTCACCAGAGGGGGGGCACCATCTCACCTTC.